These T cell receptor beta chains were read from a single sample in a study of post-analysis software for immune sequencing data. Using its own MiXCR run on the PCR reads, TCRdb lists one record per CDR3 protein. The sample has hundreds of thousands of distinct CDR3 sequences, roughly 40% seen once. Sequenced input: blood. The receptors were sampled from a girl under 18 with multiple sclerosis. The CDR3 runs from the conserved cysteine through the conserved F or W. Fields, in order: V gene, J gene, CDR3 protein.

>TRBV5-1|TRBJ2-7
CASSFEQGRSYEQYF
>TRBV24-1|TRBJ2-1
CTTSDFGGAENNEQFF
>TRBV7-2|.
CASSQMTGYEQYF
>TRBV7-2|TRBJ1-1
CASSPLAEAFF
>TRBV12-3/TRBV12-4|TRBJ2-5
CASTPELAGYQETQYF
>TRBV7-9|TRBJ2-3
CASSSIGTDTQYF
>TRBV4-2|TRBJ2-7
CAGSQDGQGSYEQYF
>TRBV5-1|TRBJ1-1
CASSLWGMDTEAFF
>TRBV13|TRBJ1-2
CASSWDRAGYTF
>TRBV27|TRBJ2-7
CASSRAGHYEQYF
>TRBV20-1|TRBJ1-2
CSARIQAGGYTF
>TRBV10-3|TRBJ2-7
CAISEPGDSLSYEQYF
>TRBV6-5|TRBJ2-1
CASRAGGPEFF
>TRBV25-1|TRBJ1-2
CASSGVGSYGYTF
>TRBV4-2|TRBJ1-1
CASSQASLGTEAFF
>TRBV12-3/TRBV12-4|TRBJ2-2
CASEKRDTRELFF
>TRBV7-2|TRBJ2-7
CASSFGQRGGLNEQYF
>TRBV6-5|TRBJ1-6
CASSYSGGESSSPLHF
>TRBV4-1|TRBJ1-5
CASSQEQGYYQPQHF
>TRBV20-1|TRBJ2-7
CSARLTTGTTNYEQYF
>TRBV6-1|TRBJ2-5
CASSGSRLGGETQYF
>TRBV5-1|TRBJ2-3
CASSLSYRVTDTQYF
>TRBV5-1|TRBJ2-5
CASSVGVTETQYF
>TRBV5-5|TRBJ2-2
CASSRDRVVGTGELFF
>TRBV6-5|TRBJ2-3
CASSPLAEGGTDTQYF
>TRBV24-1|TRBJ2-1
CATSDPGLAGEEQFF
>TRBV5-1|TRBJ2-1
CASSRTGTLGDNEQFF
>TRBV20-1|TRBJ2-3
CSAISSGGATDTQYF
>TRBV4-2|TRBJ2-3
CASSQVSTDTQYF
>TRBV20-1|TRBJ2-1
CSANKRGSYNEQFF
>TRBV19|TRBJ2-2
CASKDSGPNTGELFF
>TRBV20-1|TRBJ2-3
CSAASRSGGDTDTQYF
>TRBV5-1|TRBJ2-1
CASSLVATRSYNEQFF
>TRBV12-3/TRBV12-4|TRBJ1-2
CALGGTGGGYTF
>TRBV12-3/TRBV12-4|TRBJ1-2
CASSFWTDGYTF
>TRBV6-1|TRBJ2-6
CASLPTGGAGANVLTF
>TRBV10-3|TRBJ2-7
CAISDMVAGEGEQYF
>TRBV10-3|TRBJ1-1
CAISEGPDYTEAFF
>TRBV29-1|TRBJ2-7
CSVEGGPQQYF
>TRBV7-9|TRBJ2-1
CATDPNEQFF
>TRBV2|TRBJ1-2
CASSEALVTNYGYTF
>TRBV5-1|TRBJ2-3
CASSSVDYTQYF
>TRBV5-1|TRBJ2-7
CASSPESGAGVNEQYF
>TRBV27|TRBJ1-1
CASRQPNTEAFF
>TRBV27|TRBJ2-7
CASSSSLIYEQYF
>TRBV9|TRBJ1-1
CASSVETGVAEAFF
>TRBV20-1|TRBJ2-1
CSARLTGRSYNEQFF
>TRBV30|TRBJ2-7
CAWSRAGPYEQYF
>TRBV5-4|TRBJ2-3
CASSSLPPTQYF
>TRBV24-1|TRBJ1-2
CATQGQGNGYTF
>TRBV5-1|TRBJ2-5
CASRYATSLETQYF
>TRBV19|TRBJ2-5
CASSTQGQGLETQYF
>TRBV29-1|TRBJ2-1
CSVGTSGTNERFF
>TRBV5-1|TRBJ1-1
CASSLEVSMNTEAFF
>TRBV14|TRBJ2-1
CASSPTGDPYNEQFF